The present T cell receptor beta chain was sequenced within a study of OX40 agonist ivuxolimab in advanced cancers. Study-wide background: Patients were given ivuxolimab, an antibody that agonizes OX40 (CD134). Participants could have had prior anti-PD-1, anti-PD-L1 or anti-CTLA-4 therapy, and 40% had some. Of the patients, three showed partial responses, one with hepatocellular carcinoma and two with cutaneous melanoma.

This CDR3 contains 15 residues. Germline lookup yields CDR1 SGHRS and CDR2 YFSETQ. With 3 bases clipped from V and 4 bases from J, the junction kept 6 bases outside the gene matches. The method was immunoSEQ multiplex PCR; TCRdb's version includes in-frame clones alone and lacks a portion of them. This sample has 78,000 or so clones; roughly 90% occur once, and the top ten carry 0.75% to 0.85%. This specimen consisted of CD4+ or CD8+ T cells sorted from blood, obtained in a trial of the OX40 agonist ivuxolimab. The receptor's source is an adult with an advanced solid tumor such as melanoma, head and neck, liver or kidney cancer. The chain links TRBV5-1 to TRBJ2-1, with 8 positions matching TRBD1. The CDR3 DNA is TGCGCCAGCAGCTCCAGACAGGGGACGTACAATGAGCAGTTCTTC. This encodes CASSSRQGTYNEQFF.